Presented here are 10 T cell receptor beta chains from one specimen sequenced in a study of T-cell memory formation after mild COVID-19. Using its own MiXCR run on the 5' RACE reads, TCRdb lists one record per CDR3 protein. The sample consists of 100,000 to 150,000 distinct CDR3 sequences, approximately 16% of them appearing once. Sequenced material: PBMCs or a T cell subset sorted from them (not recorded which). Receptor source: an adult woman who had mild COVID-19 (a few samples of this study predate the infection). Cell type and time point are not known.

There are a few counts of this clonotype. V is TRBV7-2 and J is TRBJ2-1; the D is unclear. This CDR3 contains 15 residues. V was pared by 4 bases and J by 0 bases, with 10 bases between. The germline V gene encodes CDR1 SGHTA and CDR2 FQGNSA. The CDR3 DNA reads TGTGCCAGCAGCTCAAGACTCGTCTCCTACAATGAGCAGTTCTTC. Translating gives CASSSRLVSYNEQFF.

This clonotype was found a few times. The V and J genes are TRBV12-3 or TRBV12-4 and TRBJ2-5, with TRBD2 matching 10 bases. The V segment lost 6 bases and the J segment 1 base; nucleotides outside the gene matches: 2. This CDR3 is 14 amino acids long. The DNA for the CDR3 is TGTGCCAGCAGAAGGACTAGCGGCCAAGAGACCCAGTACTTC. As protein: CASRRTSGQETQYF.

This clonotype was observed a few times. The chain links TRBV27 to TRBJ2-6; D is undetermined. The ends were cut back, 8 bases at V and 3 bases at J, with 5 bases in the middle. From germline, CDR1 is MNHEY and CDR2 SMNVEV (reference sequence). The CDR3 spans 12 residues. DNA of the CDR3: TGTGCCAGCGTCAGTGGGGCCAACGTCCTGACTTTC. Translated, it gives CASVSGANVLTF.

This clonotype was observed a handful of times. The chain carries TRBV7-2 and TRBJ2-1; 12 bases line up with TRBD2. Germline V gene data show CDR1 as SGHTA and CDR2 as FQGNSA. CDR3 length: 18 amino acids. V shed 5 bases and J 3 bases; nucleotides not matched to a gene: 11. Written as DNA, the CDR3 is TGTGCCAGCAGCCCCCGGCCGGGGACTAGCGGGCTCTACAATGAGCAGTTCTTC. This sequence encodes CASSPRPGTSGLYNEQFF.

This clonotype turned up a few times. V usage is TRBV20-1 and J usage is TRBJ2-3; D perhaps matches TRBD2 (6 bases). The V gene's germline CDR1 is DFQATT and CDR2 SNEGSKA (reference sequence). Trimming cost V 2 bases and J 1 base, with 7 bases left between them. The CDR3 runs 13 residues. CDR3 DNA: TGCAGTGCTAGACCTAGCGGCACAGATACGCAGTATTTT. It encodes CSARPSGTDTQYF.

The chain uses TRBV7-9 and TRBJ2-1; 9 nucleotides align to TRBD2. The CDR3 consists of 15 residues. In germline, CDR1 is SEHNR, CDR2 FQNEAQ (reference sequence). The J segment lost 5 bases and the V segment lost 6 bases, leaving 8 bases of the junction unmatched. The CDR3 nucleotides read TGTGCCAGCAGTCCCAGCGGGGGGCTGAACAATGAGCAGTTCTTC. This codes for CASSPSGGLNNEQFF. Full variable domain (outside the CDR3, taken from reference TRBV7-9 and TRBJ2-1): DTGVSQNPRHKITKRGQNVTFRCDPISEHNRLYWYRQTLGQGPEFLTYFQNEAQLEKSRLLSDRFSAERPKGSFSTLEIQRTEQGDSAMYLCASSPSGGLNNEQFFGPGTRLTVL.

This clonotype has only a few counts. This chain joins TRBV9 and TRBJ2-4, with a weak D call TRBD2 (6 bases). Germline CDR1 and CDR2: SGDLS and YYNGEE. The CDR3 consists of 13 residues. Trimming left V 7 bases short and J 1 base short, with 9 bases between. The CDR3 bases are TGTGCCAGCCGACTAGGGGCCAAAAACATTCAGTACTTC. Translated, it gives CASRLGAKNIQYF. The variable domain in full, with the rest retrieved from reference TRBV9 and TRBJ2-4, is DSGVTQTPKHLITATGQRVTLRCSPRSGDLSVYWYQQSLDQGLQFLIQYYNGEERAKGNILERFSAQQFPDLHSELNLSSLELGDSALYFCASRLGAKNIQYFGAGTRLSVL.

This chain links TRBV6-2 or TRBV6-3 with TRBJ1-6; D unresolved. Germline V gene data show CDR1 as MNHEY and CDR2 as SVGEGT. The CDR3 totals 14 residues. V was cut by 5 bases and J by 7 bases, with 12 bases left in between. The CDR3: CASSKVQLNSPLHF. The CDR3 DNA reads as TGTGCCAGCAGTAAGGTACAGCTGAATTCACCCCTCCACTTT.

The V and J genes are TRBV4-3 and TRBJ2-1, with 10 bases matching TRBD2. The CDR3 is made up of 17 amino acids. Germline V gene data show CDR1 as LGHNA and CDR2 as YSLEER. The junction had 9 bases not matched to a gene; V was cut back by 0 bases and J by 7 bases. CDR3 bases: TGCGCCAGCAGCCAAGATCCAGCGGGAGGGGGTCGAAATGAGCAGTTCTTC. Translated: CASSQDPAGGGRNEQFF.

The chain has TRBV12-3 or TRBV12-4 and TRBJ2-5; 7 nucleotides agree with TRBD1. J was trimmed by 2 bases and V by 3 bases; bases with no gene match: 3. CDR3 length equals 14 residues. CDR3 sequence (DNA): TGTGCCAGCAGTTTGTCACAGGGGCAAGAGACCCAGTACTTC. Its protein product is CASSLSQGQETQYF.